Detailed here is one TCR beta chain. Here immunoSEQ multiplex PCR was the method, and the copy in TCRdb shows in-frame clones only, minus some. The sample comprises fewer than 50,000 clones, roughly 88% of which are singletons, and approximately 1.2% rests with the top ten. The data are from a study of memory CD8 T cells in hepatitis C reinfection. Study context: A couple of donors cleared primary HCV but became chronic after reinfection. A positive HCV RNA test after two negatives ≥60 days apart defined reinfection.

Time point in this sample: peak reinfection, 3 to 8 weeks after reinfection detection. The sorted cells went straight to TCR sequencing with no prior in vitro expansion. At all three reinfection time points, viable CD3+ CD8+ CD45RO- cells from a couple of donors served as controls. Specimen: naive CD8+ T cells sorted from blood. The receptor was derived from a man younger than 35 with hepatitis C virus infection.

The CDR3 loop is CSVLQETQYF. The CDR3 nucleotides are TGCAGCGTTCTTCAGGAGACCCAGTACTTC. The chain employs TRBV29-1 and TRBJ2-5; no clear D. Germline CDR1 is SQVTM and CDR2 is ANQGSEA. Trimming took off 5 bases at V and 5 bases at J, with 6 bases between the two ends. The CDR3 loop spans 10 amino acids.